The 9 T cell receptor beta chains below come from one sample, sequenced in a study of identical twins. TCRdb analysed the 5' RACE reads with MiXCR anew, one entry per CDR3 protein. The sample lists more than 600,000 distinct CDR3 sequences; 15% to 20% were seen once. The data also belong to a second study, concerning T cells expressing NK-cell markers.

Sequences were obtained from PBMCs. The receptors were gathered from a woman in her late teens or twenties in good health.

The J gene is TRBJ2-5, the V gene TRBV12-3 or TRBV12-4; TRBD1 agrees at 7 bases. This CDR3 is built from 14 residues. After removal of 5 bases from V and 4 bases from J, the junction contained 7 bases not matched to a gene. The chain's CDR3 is CASSTTGLGETQYF. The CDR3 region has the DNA TGTGCCAGCAGTACGACAGGGTTAGGAGAGACCCAGTACTTC.

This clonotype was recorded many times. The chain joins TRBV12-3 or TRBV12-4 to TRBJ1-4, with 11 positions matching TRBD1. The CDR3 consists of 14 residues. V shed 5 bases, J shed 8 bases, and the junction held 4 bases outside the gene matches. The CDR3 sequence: CASSAGTGGEKLFF. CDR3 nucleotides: TGTGCCAGCAGTGCAGGGACAGGGGGAGAAAAACTGTTTTTT.

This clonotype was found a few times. CDR3 DNA: TGTGCCAGCAGCCAAGTTAGTGGCTATGCGTCACGCTCTTCTAATGAGCAGTTCTTC. Translated, it gives CASSQVSGYASRSSNEQFF. The V and J genes are TRBV14 and TRBJ2-1; no reliable D call. Trimming stripped 1 base from V and 7 bases from J, with 26 bases between. Germline CDR1 and CDR2: SGHDN and FVKESK. The CDR3 is made up of 19 amino acids.

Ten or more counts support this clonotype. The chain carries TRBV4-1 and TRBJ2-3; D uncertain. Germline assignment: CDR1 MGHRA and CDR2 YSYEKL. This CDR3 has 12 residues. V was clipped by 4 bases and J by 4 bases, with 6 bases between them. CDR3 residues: CASSPSPDTQYF. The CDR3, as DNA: TGCGCCAGCAGCCCGAGTCCAGATACGCAGTATTTT.

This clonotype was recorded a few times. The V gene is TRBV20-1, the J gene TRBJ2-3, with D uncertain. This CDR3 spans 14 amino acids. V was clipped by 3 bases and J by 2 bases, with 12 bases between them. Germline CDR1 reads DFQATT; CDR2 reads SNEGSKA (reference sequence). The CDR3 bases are TGCAGTGCTAGGAGCCTATCAATCACAGATACGCAGTATTTT. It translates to CSARSLSITDTQYF.

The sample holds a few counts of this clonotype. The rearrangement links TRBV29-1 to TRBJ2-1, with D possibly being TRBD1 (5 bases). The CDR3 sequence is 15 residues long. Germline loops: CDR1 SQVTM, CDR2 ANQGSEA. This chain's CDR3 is CSATGSASSYNEQFF. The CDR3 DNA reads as TGCAGTGCCACAGGCTCCGCTAGCTCCTACAATGAGCAGTTCTTC.

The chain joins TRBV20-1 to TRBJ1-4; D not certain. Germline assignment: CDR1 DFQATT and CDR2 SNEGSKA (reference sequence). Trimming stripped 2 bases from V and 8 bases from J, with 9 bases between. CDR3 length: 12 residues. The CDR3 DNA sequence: TGCAGTGCTAGAATGAGGCAGGAAAAACTGTTTTTT. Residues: CSARMRQEKLFF.

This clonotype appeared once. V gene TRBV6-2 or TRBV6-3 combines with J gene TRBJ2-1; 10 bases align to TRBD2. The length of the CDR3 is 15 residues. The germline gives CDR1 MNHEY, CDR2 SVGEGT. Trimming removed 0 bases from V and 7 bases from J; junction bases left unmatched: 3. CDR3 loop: CASSYSQRGGNEQFF. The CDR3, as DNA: TGTGCCAGCAGTTACTCCCAGCGGGGGGGGAATGAGCAGTTCTTC.

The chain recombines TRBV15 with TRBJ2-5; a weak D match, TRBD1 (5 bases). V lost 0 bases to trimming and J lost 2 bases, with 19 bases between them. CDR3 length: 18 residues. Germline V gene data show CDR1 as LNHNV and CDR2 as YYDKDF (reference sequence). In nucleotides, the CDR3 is TGTGCCACCAGCAGAGATCGGCAGGGCGTAGAGCCGCAAGAGACCCAGTACTTC. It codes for CATSRDRQGVEPQETQYF.